This TCR beta chain was sequenced during a study of blood T cells in healthy people across ages. Sample-barcoded 5' priming and a J-beta primer mix drove a second PCR of 7 to 11 cycles. Each of the cDNA molecules was tagged by a template-switch adaptor with 12 random nucleotides. In TCRdb, the 5' RACE reads were re-called with MiXCR into one record per CDR3 protein. Altogether over 750,000 distinct CDR3 sequences are present, more than 20% being singletons, with the ten largest covering more than 7.5%. The CDR3 runs to 11 residues. These data were also reused for a study on T cells of mothers and their children.

This chain links TRBV12-1 with TRBJ2-1; the DNA was not compared with TRBD2, the D call given in the table. TRBV12-1 is given as a pseudogene. This clonotype was sampled from a boy between 10 and 17 years old in good health. Sequences were obtained from blood. The CDR3 DNA is TGTGCCAGCAGCCTCCCTCACGGGCAGTTCTTC. Translated: CASSLPHGQFF.